Each of the 4 T cell receptor beta chains below was sequenced from the same sample in a study of T cells in Graves' hyperthyroidism and ophthalmopathy (dated by TCRdb to 2018 to 2020). Library preparation employed multiplex PCR. The run used an Illumina HiSeq 2000. The TCR beta CDR3 regions were amplified from the RNA transcripts. A first-round RT-PCR of the TCR CDR3 used the HTBI primer set with the Qiagen OneStep RT-PCR kit. Through fastp at Q25 and MiXCR, TCRdb rebuilt clones from the public reads, retaining in-frame beta chains. Rows are unified per CDR3 protein, each entry keeping the most common DNA and genes. The sample profile shows about 640,000 distinct CDR3 sequences; roughly 15% of them were found once. In total, the top ten clones hold 9.5% to 15% of the sample. Sequencing was done on a sample of blood. Every receptor here comes from a woman between 45 and 60 years old with Graves' ophthalmopathy.

The J gene is TRBJ1-3, the V gene TRBV29-1; tentatively, D is TRBD1 (5 bases). This CDR3 is built from 13 residues. CDR1 is SQVTM, CDR2 ANQGSEA, per germline. The ends were cut back, 8 bases at V and 0 bases at J, with 11 bases in the middle. The CDR3 DNA reads TGCAGCTATGGACAAAGCTCTGGAAACACCATATATTTT. It encodes CSYGQSSGNTIYF.

The chain combines TRBV20-1 with TRBJ2-5; 8 positions match TRBD2. CDR1 and CDR2 (germline): DFQATT, SNEGSKA (reference sequence). V was clipped by 4 bases and J by 5 bases; unmatched bases: 12. The length of the CDR3 is 15 residues. The DNA for the CDR3 is TGCAGTGCTACCTTTGGAGCGGGAGCGGCCGAGACCCAGTACTTC. This sequence encodes CSATFGAGAAETQYF.

This clonotype has more than one count but fewer than ten. The genes are TRBV4-3 and TRBJ2-1, with D possibly being TRBD2 (7 bases). V was clipped by 0 bases and J by 12 bases, with 18 bases between them. CDR1 LGHNA and CDR2 YSLEER come from the germline V gene. This CDR3 comprises 15 residues. CDR3 sequence reads: CASSQERLIRGAQFF. Here the CDR3 DNA reads TGCGCCAGCAGCCAAGAGCGGCTTATACGGGGGGCGCAGTTCTTC.

This clonotype appeared many times. The chain uses TRBV5-1 and TRBJ2-1; D uncertain. Germline CDR1 reads SGHRS; CDR2 reads YFSETQ. The V end was cut by 6 bases, the J end by 10 bases, with 20 bases between. CDR3 length: 14 residues. Written as DNA, the CDR3 is TGCGCCAGCACCGTCGTTTCGTCTGGGCGGGAGCAGTTCTTC. It specifies CASTVVSSGREQFF.